This T cell receptor (beta chain) was recovered during a study of blood T cell repertoires in COVID-19. Turning to the study itself: Material from acute and convalescent COVID-19 was sourced from the United States, Italy and Spain. T cells, B-cell-depleted T cells, or PBMCs provided the cDNA or gDNA that served as material.

The J segment lost 7 bases and the V segment lost 0 bases, leaving 6 bases of the junction unmatched. This CDR3 is built from 15 residues. The germline gives CDR1 MNHNS, CDR2 SASEGT. Seattle participants joined during active infection and were tracked over time. In this sample, this clone turned up once. Clones were read by immunoSEQ multiplex PCR, and TCRdb kept only the in-frame ones, dropping some. The table records 250,000 to 400,000 clones, roughly 90% of them present only once. The clonotype originates from a young woman with COVID-19, enrolled during active disease. This chain uses TRBV6-1 with TRBJ1-1; 9 positions match TRBD1. The sequenced material came from peripheral blood. CDR3 loop: CASSEAVDRGFEAFF. The DNA for the CDR3 is TGTGCCAGCAGTGAAGCTGTGGACAGGGGCTTTGAAGCTTTCTTT.